Sequencing of this T cell receptor beta chain was carried out in a study of early T cells in non-severe SARS-CoV-2 infection. Across the study: Unsorted whole-blood RNA was sequenced in bulk, leaving chains unpaired.

Findings and limits, study-wide: Anti-spike CD8 specificities were favored by VDJdb matching, whose results missed private and CD4 specificities.

V shed 9 bases and J 5 bases; nucleotides not matched to a gene: 8. Per germline, CDR1 SGHAT and CDR2 FQNNGV. The CDR3 runs to 15 residues. Individual cDNA molecules received unique molecular identifiers. Each CDR3 protein is one row after TCRdb ran MiXCR on the 5' RACE reads. The sample yields 20,000 to 30,000 distinct CDR3 sequences, 4.3% seen once. This clonotype rates as medium-sized (0.01 to 0.1%). Its antigen is unidentified. The chain carries TRBV11-2 and TRBJ2-1; 12 bases line up with TRBD2. The sequenced sample was whole blood. The receptor was derived from an adult who was a healthcare worker with PCR-confirmed SARS-CoV-2 infection or an uninfected control (not recorded which). CDR3 sequence (DNA): TGTGCCAGTAGCCTCGGACTAGCGGGGAACAATGAGCAGTTCTTC. Its translation is CASSLGLAGNNEQFF.